Below, one TCR beta chain is given with its context. Its cognate antigen is unknown. The data were produced by immunoSEQ multiplex PCR, yet TCRdb's version contains in-frame clones alone and is incomplete. The table shows over 65,000 clones, with about 92% occurring only once. CDR1 is SGHTA and CDR2 is FQGNSA in the germline V gene. CDR3 length: 17 amino acids. V was pared by 1 base and J by 0 bases, with 12 bases between. This sample is part of a study of T cell responses to AZD1222 COVID-19 vaccine. Study-level findings and limits: Spike regions recognized by vaccine-associated CD4 TCRs spanned the protein, led by 160-218 and 743-854. In the spike-specific TCR repertoire, nearly half reportedly target unmutated variant regions. Compared with day 0, the breadth and depth of the Spike-specific TCR repertoire rose significantly after two doses of AZD1222.

Analysis merged second doses at about 4 or about 12 weeks. The clonotype originates from an adult who received the AZD1222 COVID-19 vaccine. This sequence joins TRBV7-2 and TRBJ1-4; D gene ambiguous. The starting material was peripheral blood, obtained 28 days after the second AZD1222 dose. The CDR3 DNA is TGTGCCAGCAGCTTAGAACTGGGGTGGTCAACTAATGAAAAACTGTTTTTT. Translating it yields CASSLELGWSTNEKLFF.